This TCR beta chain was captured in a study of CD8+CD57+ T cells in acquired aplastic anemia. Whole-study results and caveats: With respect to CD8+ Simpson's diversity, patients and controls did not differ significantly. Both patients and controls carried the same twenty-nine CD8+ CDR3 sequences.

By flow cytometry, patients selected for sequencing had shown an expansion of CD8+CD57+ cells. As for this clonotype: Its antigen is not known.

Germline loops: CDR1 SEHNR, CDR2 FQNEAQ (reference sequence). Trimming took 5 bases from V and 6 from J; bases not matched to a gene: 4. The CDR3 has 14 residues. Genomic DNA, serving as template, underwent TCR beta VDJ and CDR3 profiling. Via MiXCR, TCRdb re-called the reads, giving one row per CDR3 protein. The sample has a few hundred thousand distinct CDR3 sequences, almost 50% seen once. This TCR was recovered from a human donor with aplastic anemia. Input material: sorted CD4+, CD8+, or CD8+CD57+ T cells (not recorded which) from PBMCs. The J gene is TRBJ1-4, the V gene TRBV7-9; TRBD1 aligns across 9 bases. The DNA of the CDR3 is TGTGCCAGCAGCGAGGACAGGGGTGATGAAAAACTGTTTTTT. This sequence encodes CASSEDRGDEKLFF.